This TCR beta chain came from a study of Ad26.COV2.S vaccination and SARS-CoV-2 variants. The length of the CDR3 is 18 residues. V gave up 2 bases and J gave up 4 bases, with 24 bases separating them. Germline lookup yields CDR1 SGHVS and CDR2 FNYEAQ. Described treatment: approximately 18 received Ad26.COV2.S at low or high dose, single or two shots; roughly 5 received placebo; per-sample allocation not given. Day 63 following the first vaccine or placebo injection was when the samples were taken. The table came from immunoSEQ multiplex PCR; TCRdb's copy has only in-frame clones and leaves some out. The sample contains about 480,000 clones, 70% to 90% of which appear only once.

The sequence derives from a person between 18 and 60 years old who received the Ad26.COV2.S COVID-19 vaccine or a placebo. Specimen: peripheral blood, collected in a trial of Ad26.COV2.S vaccine versus placebo. This chain links TRBV7-6 with TRBJ2-7; D is undetermined. The CDR3 nucleotides are TGTGCCAGCAGCTTATGGTCCCCGGGTTCAACCCGCAAATACGAGCAGTACTTC. Protein sequence: CASSLWSPGSTRKYEQYF.